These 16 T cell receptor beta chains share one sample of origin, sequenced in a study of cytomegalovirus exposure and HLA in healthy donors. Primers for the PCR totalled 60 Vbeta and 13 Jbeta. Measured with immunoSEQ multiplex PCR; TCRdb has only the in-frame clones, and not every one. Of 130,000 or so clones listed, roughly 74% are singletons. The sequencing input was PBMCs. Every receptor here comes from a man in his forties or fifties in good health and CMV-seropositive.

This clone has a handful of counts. The CDR3 reads CASSGGGGTEAFF. The DNA of the CDR3 is TGTGCCAGCAGCGGAGGGGGCGGAACTGAAGCTTTCTTT. This chain joins TRBV11-2 and TRBJ1-1; the match to TRBD1 covers 7 bases. With 5 bases clipped from V and 5 bases from J, the junction kept 5 bases outside the gene matches. The CDR3 has 13 amino acids. The germline V gene has CDR1 SGHAT and CDR2 FQNNGV.

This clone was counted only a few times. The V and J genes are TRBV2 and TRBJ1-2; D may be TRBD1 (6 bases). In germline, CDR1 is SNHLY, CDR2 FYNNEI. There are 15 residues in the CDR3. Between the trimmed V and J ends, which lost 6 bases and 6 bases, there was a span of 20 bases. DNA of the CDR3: TGTGCCAGCAGGACCCGGGACACCTCCCTCCATGGCTACACCTTC. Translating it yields CASRTRDTSLHGYTF. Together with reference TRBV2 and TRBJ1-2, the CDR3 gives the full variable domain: EPEVTQTPSHQVTQMGQEVILRCVPISNHLYFYWYRQILGQKVEFLVSFYNNEISEKSEIFDDQFSVERPDGSNFTLKIRSTKLEDSAMYFCASRTRDTSLHGYTFGSGTRLTVV.

CDR3 nucleotides: TGTGCCAGCTCACTCGGCAGGACGGGAATAAAAAATCAGCCCCAGCATTTT. Translation: CASSLGRTGIKNQPQHF. The chain joins TRBV18 to TRBJ1-5; D gene uncertain. The CDR3 length is 17 residues. Germline V CDR1 and CDR2: KGHSH, LQKENI. The V end lost 4 bases, the J end lost 4 bases, and 20 bases lay between the germline ends.

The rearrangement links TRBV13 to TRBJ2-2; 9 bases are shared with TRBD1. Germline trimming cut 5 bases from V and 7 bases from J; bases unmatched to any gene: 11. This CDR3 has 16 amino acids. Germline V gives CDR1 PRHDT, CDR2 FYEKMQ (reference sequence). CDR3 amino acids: CASSKSRDRDGGELFF. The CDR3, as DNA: TGTGCCAGCAGCAAGTCCCGGGACAGGGATGGCGGGGAGCTGTTTTTT.

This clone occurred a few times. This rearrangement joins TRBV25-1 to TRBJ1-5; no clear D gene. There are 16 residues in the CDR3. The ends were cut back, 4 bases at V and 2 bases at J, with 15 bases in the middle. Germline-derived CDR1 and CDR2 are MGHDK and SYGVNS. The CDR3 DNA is TGTGCCAGCAGTGCCTCCTCGGGTTTGGGCAATCAGCCCCAGCATTTT. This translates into CASSASSGLGNQPQHF. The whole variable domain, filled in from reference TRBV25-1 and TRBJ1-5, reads EADIYQTPRYLVIGTGKKITLECSQTMGHDKMYWYQQDPGMELHLIHYSYGVNSTEKGDLSSESTVSRIRTEHFPLTLESARPSHTSQYLCASSASSGLGNQPQHFGDGTRLSIL.

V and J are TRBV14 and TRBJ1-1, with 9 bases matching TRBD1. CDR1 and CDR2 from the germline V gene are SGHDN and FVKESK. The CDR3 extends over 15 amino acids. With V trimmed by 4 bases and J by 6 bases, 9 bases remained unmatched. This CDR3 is CASSPYRGHLAEAFF. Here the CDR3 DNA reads TGTGCCAGCAGCCCATACAGGGGGCATTTGGCTGAAGCTTTCTTT.

The CDR3 nucleotides read TGTGCCAGCAGTTTATCCGCGATAGCCAAAAACATTCAGTACTTC. Protein: CASSLSAIAKNIQYF. The chain links TRBV28 to TRBJ2-4, with D hard to call. V was pared by 1 base and J by 0 bases, with 7 bases between. Looked up from germline, CDR1 is MDHEN and CDR2 is SYDVKM. The CDR3 totals 15 residues. The whole variable domain, filled in from reference TRBV28 and TRBJ2-4, reads DVKVTQSSRYLVKRTGEKVFLECVQDMDHENMFWYRQDPGLGLRLIYFSYDVKMKEKGDIPEGYSVSREKKERFSLILESASTNQTSMYLCASSLSAIAKNIQYFGAGTRLSVL.

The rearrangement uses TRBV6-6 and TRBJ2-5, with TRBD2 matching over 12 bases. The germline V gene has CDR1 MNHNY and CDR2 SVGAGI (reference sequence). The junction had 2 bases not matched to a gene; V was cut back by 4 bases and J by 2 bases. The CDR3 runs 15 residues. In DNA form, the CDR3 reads TGTGCCAGCAGTTGGACTAGCGGGGCGCAAGAGACCCAGTACTTC. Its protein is CASSWTSGAQETQYF.

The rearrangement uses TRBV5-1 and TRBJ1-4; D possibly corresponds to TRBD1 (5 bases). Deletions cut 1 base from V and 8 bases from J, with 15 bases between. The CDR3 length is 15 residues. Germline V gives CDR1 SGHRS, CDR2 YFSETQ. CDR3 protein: CASSLSGGTTEKLFF. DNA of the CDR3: TGCGCCAGCAGCTTGTCGGGGGGAACTACCGAAAAACTGTTTTTT. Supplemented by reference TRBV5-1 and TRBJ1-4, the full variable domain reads KAGVTQTPRYLIKTRGQQVTLSCSPISGHRSVSWYQQTPGQGLQFLFEYFSETQRNKGNFPGRFSGRQFSNSRSEMNVSTLELGDSALYLCASSLSGGTTEKLFFGSGTQLSVL.

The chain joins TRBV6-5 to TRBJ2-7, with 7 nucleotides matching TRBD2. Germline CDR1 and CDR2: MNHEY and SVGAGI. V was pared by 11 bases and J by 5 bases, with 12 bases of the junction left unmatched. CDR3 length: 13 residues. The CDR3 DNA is TGTGCCGTCAGCGGGGTTGGCCGTCACGAGCAGTACTTC. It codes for CAVSGVGRHEQYF.

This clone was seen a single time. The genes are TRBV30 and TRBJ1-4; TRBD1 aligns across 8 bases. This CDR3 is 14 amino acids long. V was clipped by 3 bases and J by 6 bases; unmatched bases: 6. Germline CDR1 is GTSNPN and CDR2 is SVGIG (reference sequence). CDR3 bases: TGTGCCTGGAGGGACAGGGCCTCGGATGAAAAACTGTTTTTT. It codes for CAWRDRASDEKLFF.

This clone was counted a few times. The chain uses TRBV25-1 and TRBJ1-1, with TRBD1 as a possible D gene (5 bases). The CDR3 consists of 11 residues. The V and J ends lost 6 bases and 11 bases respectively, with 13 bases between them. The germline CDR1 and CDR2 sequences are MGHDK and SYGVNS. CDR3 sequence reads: CASRKTVAAFF. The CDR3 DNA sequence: TGTGCCAGCAGGAAGACAGTAGCCGCTTTCTTT.

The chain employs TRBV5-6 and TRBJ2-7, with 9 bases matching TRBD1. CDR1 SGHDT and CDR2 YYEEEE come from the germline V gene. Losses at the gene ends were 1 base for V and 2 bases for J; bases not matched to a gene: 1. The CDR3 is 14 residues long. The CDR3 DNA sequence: TGTGCCAGCAGCTTGACAGGGGGCACCTACGAGCAGTACTTC. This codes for CASSLTGGTYEQYF.

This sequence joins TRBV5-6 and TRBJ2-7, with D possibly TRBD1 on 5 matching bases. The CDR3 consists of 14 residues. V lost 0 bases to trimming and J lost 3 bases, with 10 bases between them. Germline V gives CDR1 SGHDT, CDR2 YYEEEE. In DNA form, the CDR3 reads TGTGCCAGCAGCTTGGGGGGCCTCGGCTACGAGCAGTACTTC. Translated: CASSLGGLGYEQYF.

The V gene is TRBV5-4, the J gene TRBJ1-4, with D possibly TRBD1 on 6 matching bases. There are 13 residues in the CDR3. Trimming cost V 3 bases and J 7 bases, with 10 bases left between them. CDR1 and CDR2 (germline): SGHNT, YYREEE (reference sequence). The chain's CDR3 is CASSSGQSEKLFF. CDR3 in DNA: TGTGCCAGCAGCTCAGGACAGAGTGAAAAACTGTTTTTT.

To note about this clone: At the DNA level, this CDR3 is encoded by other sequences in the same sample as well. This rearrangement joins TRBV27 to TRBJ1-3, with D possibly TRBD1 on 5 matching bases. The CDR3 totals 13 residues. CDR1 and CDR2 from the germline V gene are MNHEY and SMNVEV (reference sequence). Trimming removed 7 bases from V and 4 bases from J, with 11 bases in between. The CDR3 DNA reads TGTGCCAGCACGCAGGGTCCCGGAAACACCATATATTTT. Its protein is CASTQGPGNTIYF.